One and the same sample provided the 26 T cell receptor beta chains below, sequenced in a study of blood T cell repertoires in COVID-19. Sequencing used immunoSEQ multiplex PCR; TCRdb keeps in-frame clones, though not all of them. The sample lists just over 150,000 clones; just under 85% were seen once. The material sequenced was peripheral blood. The receptor set was obtained from a woman older than 75 with acute or convalescent COVID-19.

This chain links TRBV29-1 with TRBJ1-4, with D possibly matching TRBD1 (5 bases). The V end was cut by 7 bases, the J end by 6 bases, with 15 bases between. The CDR3 consists of 13 residues. Germline lookup yields CDR1 SQVTM and CDR2 ANQGSEA. CDR3: CSARDGGYEKLFF. The CDR3 bases are TGCAGCGCCCGGGACGGGGGGTATGAAAAACTGTTTTTT.

V gene TRBV14 combines with J gene TRBJ2-2; 13 bases agree with TRBD2. There are 15 residues in the CDR3. Germline-derived CDR1 and CDR2 are SGHDN and FVKESK. After removal of 6 bases from V and 4 bases from J, the junction contained 2 bases not matched to a gene. CDR3: CASSRTSGGTGELFF. The CDR3 DNA follows: TGTGCCAGCAGTCGGACTAGCGGGGGCACCGGGGAGCTGTTTTTT.

This chain links TRBV5-1 with TRBJ2-3, with 7 bases lining up with TRBD2. This CDR3 comprises 14 residues. Per the germline V gene, CDR1 is SGHRS and CDR2 is YFSETQ. V shed 4 bases, J shed 2 bases, and the junction held 4 bases outside the gene matches. The CDR3 DNA is TGCGCCAGCAGCGGGGGGGAATTCACAGATACGCAGTATTTT. It specifies CASSGGEFTDTQYF.

The chain is built from TRBV9 and TRBJ2-3, with 7 positions matching TRBD2. CDR1 and CDR2 (germline): SGDLS, YYNGEE. V dropped 3 bases and J dropped 2; count of bases not matched to a gene: 12. CDR3 length: 17 amino acids. The CDR3 DNA reads as TGTGCCAGCAGCGCCAGCGGGGATTCACCCTTCACAGATACGCAGTATTTT. Encoded protein: CASSASGDSPFTDTQYF.

This clone was observed a single time. This chain links TRBV5-1 with TRBJ2-4; D remains ambiguous. Trimming pared 0 bases from V and 6 bases from J, leaving 16 bases between. This CDR3 has 16 amino acids. The germline V gene has CDR1 SGHRS and CDR2 YFSETQ. The CDR3 DNA is TGCGCCAGCAGCTTGGAGCACAGTTCAGACCTAAACATTCAGTACTTC. Protein sequence: CASSLEHSSDLNIQYF.

The J gene is TRBJ2-1, the V gene TRBV11-2; D ambiguous. Germline V CDR1 and CDR2: SGHAT, FQNNGV. V dropped 3 bases and J dropped 0 bases, with 9 bases sitting between them. The CDR3 covers 15 residues. CDR3 bases: TGTGCCAGCAGCTTGGGCATAGACTCCTACAATGAGCAGTTCTTC. Encoded protein: CASSLGIDSYNEQFF. Complete variable domain (other parts from reference TRBV11-2 and TRBJ2-1): EAGVAQSPRYKIIEKRQSVAFWCNPISGHATLYWYQQILGQGPKLLIQFQNNGVVDDSQLPKDRFSAERLKGVDSTLKIQPAKLEDSAVYLCASSLGIDSYNEQFFGPGTRLTVL.

The chain carries TRBV11-2 and TRBJ1-4; D perhaps matches TRBD1 (5 bases). Germline CDR1 and CDR2: SGHAT and FQNNGV. The germline V and J ends were trimmed by 3 bases and 5 bases, with 16 bases remaining between them. CDR3 length: 16 amino acids. The DNA for the CDR3 is TGTGCCAGCAGCTTCCAGGGTCTTAGTGAGAATGAAAAACTGTTTTTT. Its translation is CASSFQGLSENEKLFF.

The chain couples TRBV12-5 to TRBJ1-1; 8 bases fit TRBD1. The CDR3 contains 14 residues. V was pared by 2 bases and J by 3 bases, with 2 bases of the junction left unmatched. The germline gives CDR1 LGHNT, CDR2 FRNRAP. DNA of the CDR3: TGTGCTAGTGGTTTGAACAGGGGGTACACTGAAGCTTTCTTT. It specifies CASGLNRGYTEAFF.

The chain links TRBV19 to TRBJ1-2; 7 positions match TRBD1. Trimming took 9 bases from V and 5 from J; bases not matched to a gene: 18. CDR3 length: 16 amino acids. Germline CDR1 is LNHDA and CDR2 is SQIVND (reference sequence). The CDR3 DNA sequence: TGTGCCAGCCATACACAAATGTGGGACAGCATTTATGGCTACACCTTC. As protein: CASHTQMWDSIYGYTF.

This chain uses TRBV7-2 with TRBJ1-2; 8 bases match TRBD1. This CDR3 has 17 amino acids. Germline CDR1 and CDR2: SGHTA and FQGNSA. The V and J ends lost 4 bases and 8 bases, in that order; junction bases with no gene match: 18. The CDR3: CASSSRTGLVSISGYTF. The DNA of the CDR3 is TGTGCCAGCAGCTCACGGACAGGGCTCGTTTCGATTAGCGGCTACACCTTC. The complete variable domain, with remaining parts taken from reference TRBV7-2 and TRBJ1-2, reads GAGVSQSPSNKVTEKGKDVELRCDPISGHTALYWYRQSLGQGLEFLIYFQGNSAPDKSGLPSDRFSAERTGGSVSTLTIQRTQQEDSAVYLCASSSRTGLVSISGYTFGSGTRLTVV.

CDR3 region: CASSLPSGGLREQYF. The CDR3 nucleotides read TGTGCCAGCAGCTTACCTAGCGGGGGCCTTCGCGAGCAGTACTTC. V is TRBV7-9 and J is TRBJ2-7; TRBD2 matches 10 bases. With V trimmed by 2 bases and J by 6 bases, 7 bases remained unmatched. In germline, CDR1 is SEHNR, CDR2 FQNEAQ (reference sequence). This CDR3 spans 15 amino acids.

This clone showed up just once. The V call is TRBV19, the J call TRBJ2-1; TRBD1 matches 9 bases. Trimming took 4 bases from V and 0 from J; bases not matched to a gene: 10. CDR1 is LNHDA, CDR2 SQIVND, per germline (reference sequence). This CDR3 comprises 18 residues. The CDR3 protein is CASSRHRTGAYSYNEQFF. DNA of the CDR3: TGTGCCAGTAGTAGACACCGGACAGGGGCATACTCCTACAATGAGCAGTTCTTC. Variable domain in full (rest from reference TRBV19 and TRBJ2-1): DGGITQSPKYLFRKEGQNVTLSCEQNLNHDAMYWYRQDPGQGLRLIYYSQIVNDFQKGDIAEGYSVSREKKESFPLTVTSAQKNPTAFYLCASSRHRTGAYSYNEQFFGPGTRLTVL.

Here the CDR3 reads CATTENTGELFF. CDR3 DNA sequence: TGTGCCACGACAGAGAACACCGGGGAGCTGTTTTTT. The chain employs TRBV2 and TRBJ2-2, with TRBD1 as a possible D gene (5 bases). Germline CDR1 is SNHLY and CDR2 is FYNNEI. This CDR3 contains 12 residues. V was pared by 10 bases and J by 1 base, with 7 bases between.

This clone appeared once. This chain connects TRBV6-2 or TRBV6-3 to TRBJ2-7, with D perhaps TRBD1 (6 bases). CDR3 length equals 16 residues. CDR1 is MNHEY and CDR2 is SVGEGT in the germline V gene. V lost 2 bases and J 4 bases, leaving 18 bases between the germline ends. CDR3 DNA: TGTGCCAGCAGTTACGGCGGCGACAGGCGTCCTTACGAGCAGTACTTC. Translated: CASSYGGDRRPYEQYF.

The chain is built from TRBV9 and TRBJ2-5, with D unresolved. From germline, CDR1 is SGDLS and CDR2 YYNGEE. The CDR3 contains 15 residues. With 0 bases removed from V and 2 bases from J, the gap between germline ends came to 11 bases. The CDR3 nucleotides read TGTGCCAGCAGCGTAGCTTCGGGTACTCAAGAGACCCAGTACTTC. Amino acid sequence: CASSVASGTQETQYF.

V gene TRBV6-1 combines with J gene TRBJ2-4; D might be TRBD1 (6 bases). The V and J ends lost 3 bases and 8 bases respectively, with 11 bases between them. From germline, CDR1 is MNHNS and CDR2 SASEGT. This CDR3 region has 13 residues. CDR3 sequence: CASSDRGVDIQYF. The CDR3 region has the DNA TGTGCCAGCAGTGACAGGGGAGTGGACATTCAGTACTTC.

This clone was counted between two and nine times. CDR3 residues: CASSLDRSYGYTF. The CDR3, as DNA: TGTGCCAGCAGTTTGGATAGGAGCTATGGCTACACCTTC. This chain uses TRBV28 with TRBJ1-2; D is ambiguous. CDR1 is MDHEN, CDR2 SYDVKM, per germline. Trimming took 3 bases from V and 4 from J, leaving 9 bases between them. This CDR3 region has 13 residues.

The chain is built from TRBV25-1 and TRBJ1-2; D might be TRBD1 (5 bases). Germline V lookup: CDR1 MGHDK, CDR2 SYGVNS. Trimming pared 7 bases from V and 11 bases from J, leaving 17 bases between. The CDR3 spans 12 residues. CDR3 in amino acids: CASTRDSTTYTF. CDR3 coding DNA: TGTGCCAGCACCCGGGACTCAACTACATACACCTTC.

This sequence joins TRBV5-1 and TRBJ2-2; weak D call: TRBD1 (6 bases). The CDR3 is 15 amino acids. Trimming shortened V by 3 bases and J by 3 bases, and 12 bases separated the two germline ends. Germline V gene lookup returns CDR1 SGHRS and CDR2 YFSETQ. The CDR3 coding sequence is TGCGCCAGCAGCTACGGACAGTTGGACACCGGGGAGCTGTTTTTT. Amino acid sequence: CASSYGQLDTGELFF.

J is TRBJ2-3 and V is TRBV19; maybe TRBD1 (6 bases). Trimming removed 3 bases from V and 2 bases from J, with 9 bases in between. The CDR3 consists of 14 residues. Germline V CDR1 and CDR2: LNHDA, SQIVND (reference sequence). The CDR3 region has the DNA TGTGCCAGTAGTATCAGGGGCCTCACAGATACGCAGTATTTT. Translating it yields CASSIRGLTDTQYF. The entire variable domain, with the rest obtained from reference TRBV19 and TRBJ2-3, is as follows: DGGITQSPKYLFRKEGQNVTLSCEQNLNHDAMYWYRQDPGQGLRLIYYSQIVNDFQKGDIAEGYSVSREKKESFPLTVTSAQKNPTAFYLCASSIRGLTDTQYFGPGTRLTVL.

This chain joins TRBV18 and TRBJ2-5; D gene unclear. Germline CDR1 is KGHSH and CDR2 is LQKENI. The CDR3 spans 14 residues. The ends were cut back, 0 bases at V and 0 bases at J, with 5 bases in the middle. This CDR3 reads CASSPPPYQETQYF. The CDR3, as DNA: TGTGCCAGCTCACCACCCCCATACCAAGAGACCCAGTACTTC.

The genes are TRBV3-1 (or the pseudogene TRBV3-2) and TRBJ1-1, with a weak D call TRBD1 (5 bases). V lost 2 bases, J lost 1 base, and 8 bases lay in between. CDR3 length: 14 amino acids. Germline lookup yields CDR1 LGHDT and CDR2 YNNKEL (reference sequence). CDR3 loop: CASSQRQPNTEAFF. The CDR3 bases are TGTGCCAGCAGCCAAAGACAGCCGAACACTGAAGCTTTCTTT.

J is TRBJ2-5 and V is TRBV11-2, with D perhaps TRBD2 (6 bases). Germline values: CDR1 SGHAT, CDR2 FQNNGV. Trimming pared 3 bases from V and 3 bases from J, leaving 17 bases between. This CDR3 comprises 16 residues. In DNA, the CDR3 is TGTGCCAGCAGCTTGGGCCTAGGACTACCCGAAGAGACCCAGTACTTC. Its translation is CASSLGLGLPEETQYF. The variable domain in full, completed from reference TRBV11-2 and TRBJ2-5, reads EAGVAQSPRYKIIEKRQSVAFWCNPISGHATLYWYQQILGQGPKLLIQFQNNGVVDDSQLPKDRFSAERLKGVDSTLKIQPAKLEDSAVYLCASSLGLGLPEETQYFGPGTRLLVL.

The chain has TRBV5-1 and TRBJ1-2; D call uncertain. The CDR3 consists of 14 residues. Germline values: CDR1 SGHRS, CDR2 YFSETQ. The ends were cut back, 1 base at V and 0 bases at J, with 7 bases in the middle. The CDR3 is CASSLTTPNYGYTF. DNA for the CDR3: TGCGCCAGCAGCTTGACCACACCTAACTATGGCTACACCTTC.

This clone came up a few times. The chain carries TRBV4-3 and TRBJ1-1; D is unresolved. Germline V gives CDR1 LGHNA, CDR2 YSLEER. The CDR3 covers 16 residues. Trimming shortened V by 0 bases and J by 0 bases, and 11 bases separated the two germline ends. CDR3 DNA: TGCGCCAGCAGCCAAGATTGGATAGACATGAACACTGAAGCTTTCTTT. Protein sequence: CASSQDWIDMNTEAFF.

V gene TRBV5-1 combines with J gene TRBJ2-4; 8 positions agree with TRBD1. CDR3 length: 15 residues. Germline CDR1 is SGHRS and CDR2 is YFSETQ. Germline trimming cut 0 bases from V and 3 bases from J; bases unmatched to any gene: 2. Written as DNA, the CDR3 is TGCGCCAGCAGCTTGGAGGGGACAGGCAAAAACATTCAGTACTTC. It specifies CASSLEGTGKNIQYF. The full variable domain, rest sourced from reference TRBV5-1 and TRBJ2-4, is KAGVTQTPRYLIKTRGQQVTLSCSPISGHRSVSWYQQTPGQGLQFLFEYFSETQRNKGNFPGRFSGRQFSNSRSEMNVSTLELGDSALYLCASSLEGTGKNIQYFGAGTRLSVL.